The rows below give T cell receptor beta chains drawn from one sample of a study of T cells in localized non-small cell lung cancer. The data were produced by immunoSEQ multiplex PCR, yet TCRdb's version contains in-frame clones alone and is incomplete. The table shows over 40,000 clones, with approximately 88% occurring only once. The material sequenced was peripheral blood mononuclear cells, taken before any cancer treatment. These receptors originate from a man aged 35 to 69 with stage III lung adenocarcinoma. CDR3s include the opening cysteine and the closing phenylalanine or tryptophan. The order of the fields is V gene, clone size, D gene, J gene, CDR3 protein, CDR3 DNA. A D gene is named only where the DNA matches it firmly. Size is omitted from some rows. Given values are once, few, many or a class for expanded clones.

>TRBV4-2|.|.|TRBJ2-7
CASSQEEGSQGEQYF
TGTGCCAGCAGCCAAGAGGAGGGATCACAGGGCGAGCAGTACTTC
>TRBV6-5|.|.|TRBJ1-2
CASMGDNYGYTF
TGTGCCAGCATGGGGGATAACTATGGCTACACCTTC
>TRBV6-5|.|.|TRBJ1-1
CASSRALNTEAFF
TGTGCCAGCAGCAGGGCTTTGAACACTGAAGCTTTCTTT
>TRBV4-2|.|.|TRBJ2-1
CASSQDRGPYNEQFF
TGTGCCAGCAGCCAAGATCGAGGGCCCTACAATGAGCAGTTCTTC
>TRBV5-6|.|.|TRBJ2-7
CANSYEQYF
TGTGCCAACTCCTACGAGCAGTACTTC
>TRBV6-1|.|TRBD1|TRBJ1-4
CASSDPGQGNEKLFF
TGTGCCAGCAGTGACCCGGGACAGGGTAATGAAAAACTGTTTTTT
>TRBV7-2|.|.|TRBJ1-2
CASSLRQVLPYGYTF
TGTGCCAGCAGCTTAAGACAGGTGCTACCCTATGGCTACACCTTC
>TRBV10-1|few|.|TRBJ1-1
CASSDTGSTEAFF
TGCGCCAGCAGCGATACAGGGAGCACTGAAGCTTTCTTT
>TRBV19|.|.|TRBJ2-2
CASSIDHSYTGELFF
TGTGCCAGTAGTATAGACCACTCCTACACCGGGGAGCTGTTTTTT
>TRBV11-2|.|.|TRBJ2-7
CASSSRPPDQYF
TGTGCCAGCAGCTCTAGGCCCCCAGATCAGTACTTC
>TRBV10-3|.|.|TRBJ1-5
CAISEQGEGYQPQHF
TGTGCCATCAGTGAGCAGGGTGAGGGGTATCAGCCCCAGCATTTT
>TRBV7-6|few|.|TRBJ2-7
CASSSADSYEQYF
TGTGCCAGCAGCTCCGCGGACAGCTACGAGCAGTACTTC
>TRBV5-6|.|.|TRBJ1-5
CASSLGLGQPQHF
TGTGCCAGCAGCTTAGGCCTCGGTCAGCCCCAGCATTTT
>TRBV30|.|.|TRBJ1-1
CAWSVRENTEAFF
TGTGCCTGGAGTGTACGGGAGAACACTGAAGCTTTCTTT
>TRBV4-1|.|.|TRBJ1-2
CASSPGMGDGYTF
TGCGCCAGCAGCCCCGGAATGGGAGATGGCTACACCTTC
>TRBV27|.|TRBD1|TRBJ2-7
CASSLKQGASSYEQYF
TGTGCCAGCAGTTTAAAGCAGGGGGCTTCTTCCTACGAGCAGTACTTC
>TRBV10-1|.|TRBD1|TRBJ2-7
CASHRTGGPYEQYF
TGCGCCAGCCACAGAACAGGGGGTCCCTACGAGCAGTACTTC
>TRBV5-5|.|.|TRBJ2-7
CASSWLDISSYEQYF
TGTGCCAGCAGCTGGTTGGACATTAGTTCCTACGAGCAGTACTTC
>TRBV7-9|.|.|TRBJ2-1
CASSLLGAGNEQFF
TGTGCCAGCAGCTTGCTGGGCGCAGGCAATGAGCAGTTCTTC
>TRBV19|.|TRBD1|TRBJ1-2
CASRRASQGVSGYGYTF
TGTGCCAGTAGACGGGCCTCGCAGGGGGTGTCGGGCTATGGCTACACCTTC
>TRBV7-2|.|.|TRBJ2-1
CASSLEGHLYNEQFF
TGTGCCAGCAGCTTAGAGGGACATCTTTACAATGAGCAGTTCTTC
>TRBV5-4|.|.|TRBJ2-1
CASSPRDSYYNEQFF
TGTGCCAGCAGCCCTAGAGACAGCTACTACAATGAGCAGTTCTTC
>TRBV30|few|TRBD2|TRBJ2-2
CALNLAGGGELFF
TGTGCCCTCAATCTAGCGGGAGGCGGGGAGCTGTTTTTT
>TRBV6-1|.|.|TRBJ2-5
CASSDRVQETQYF
TGTGCCAGCAGTGACAGGGTCCAAGAGACCCAGTACTTC
>TRBV7-9|.|TRBD1|TRBJ1-1
CASSLTGTDTEAFF
TGTGCCAGCAGCTTGACAGGGACGGACACTGAAGCTTTCTTT
>TRBV7-9|.|TRBD1|TRBJ1-6
CASSRGQLNSPLHF
TGTGCCAGCAGCCGGGGACAGCTTAATTCACCCCTCCACTTT
>TRBV29-1|.|.|TRBJ2-7
CSVEAGGSNEQYF
TGCAGCGTTGAAGCCGGAGGCTCCAACGAGCAGTACTTC
>TRBV7-3|.|.|TRBJ1-1
CASSGGPDTEAFF
TGTGCCAGCAGCGGGGGACCGGACACTGAAGCTTTCTTT
>TRBV18|.|.|TRBJ2-6
CASSPRESGANVLTF
TGTGCCAGCTCACCTAGGGAATCCGGGGCCAACGTCCTGACTTTC
>TRBV28|few|TRBD1|TRBJ1-6
CASSPGQGRTPLHF
TGTGCCAGCAGTCCAGGACAGGGGAGGACACCCCTCCACTTT
>TRBV9|.|.|TRBJ2-1
CASSVEARGNGEQFF
TGTGCCAGCAGCGTAGAGGCTAGAGGGAACGGTGAGCAGTTCTTC
>TRBV5-1|.|.|TRBJ2-5
CATAQGIEETQYF
TGCGCCACCGCACAGGGAATAGAAGAGACCCAGTACTTC
>TRBV6-6|.|TRBD1|TRBJ2-7
CASSRDRGQSEQYF
TGTGCCAGCAGCCGGGACAGGGGTCAGTCCGAGCAGTACTTC
>TRBV19|.|TRBD1|TRBJ1-5
CASSGRQGSNQPQHF
TGTGCCAGTAGTGGGAGACAGGGTAGCAATCAGCCCCAGCATTTT
>TRBV11-2|.|.|TRBJ2-2
CASSLSGNTGELFF
TGTGCCAGCAGCTTATCGGGAAACACCGGGGAGCTGTTTTTT
>TRBV5-1|.|.|TRBJ2-1
CASSSGTSSYNEQFF
TGCGCCAGCAGCTCCGGGACATCTTCCTACAATGAGCAGTTCTTC
>TRBV11-3|.|.|TRBJ2-3
CASSTMGDTQYF
TGTGCCAGCAGCACTATGGGGGATACGCAGTATTTT